The 9 T cell receptor beta chains in this list originate from one sample, sequenced in a study of human T cells and chemical hapten exposure. Time point given: patch test 1, 2 weeks after DPC sensitization. Treatment denoted: therapeutic diphenylcyclopropenone sensitization with weekly scalp DPC. Each CDR3 protein is one row after TCRdb ran MiXCR on the RACE reads. The sample has 340,000 or so distinct CDR3 sequences; approximately 6.3% are singletons. Sequencing was performed on whole blood, taken in connection with sensitization to the hapten diphenylcyclopropenone (DPC). The receptors here all came from a woman aged 18-30 years with alopecia areata. Some clones in this sample may be carry-over from other donors' samples.

In this sample, this clonotype turned up a few times. CDR3 loop: CASSYERGRYTGELFF. The CDR3 nucleotides read TGTGCCAGCAGTTACGAGAGAGGCAGGTACACCGGGGAGCTGTTTTTT. The chain has TRBV6-2 or TRBV6-3 and TRBJ2-2; no clear D gene. The CDR3 covers 16 residues. Germline V lookup: CDR1 MNHEY, CDR2 SVGEGT. The V gene lost 2 bases and the J gene lost 3 bases, with 13 bases spanning the gap.

This clonotype showed up just a few times. V gene TRBV6-2 or TRBV6-3 combines with J gene TRBJ2-3, with D perhaps TRBD2 (5 bases). The CDR3 sequence is 12 residues long. V shed 6 bases and J shed 6 bases, with 10 bases lying between them. Germline V CDR1 and CDR2: MNHEY, SVGEGT. CDR3 sequence reads: CASRTEGDTQYF. As DNA, the CDR3 is TGTGCCAGCAGAACCGAGGGCGATACGCAGTATTTT.

The V gene is TRBV12-5, the J gene TRBJ1-1, with 7 bases aligning to TRBD1. Germline CDR1 and CDR2: LGHNT and FRNRAP. V shed 4 bases and J 1 base; nucleotides not matched to a gene: 6. CDR3 size: 15 residues. DNA for the CDR3: TGTGCTAGTGGTTCAAGAGGACAGGAGAACACTGAAGCTTTCTTT. Translation: CASGSRGQENTEAFF.

There are a few counts of this clonotype. This chain uses TRBV2 with TRBJ2-3; D uncertain. This CDR3 has 14 amino acids. Per germline, CDR1 SNHLY and CDR2 FYNNEI. The V end lost 6 bases, the J end lost 2 bases, and 12 bases lay between the germline ends. As DNA, the CDR3 is TGTGCCAGCAGGAAGGAACCTCCCACAGATACGCAGTATTTT. It translates to CASRKEPPTDTQYF.

The chain links TRBV12-3 or TRBV12-4 to TRBJ2-7, with TRBD1 as a possible D gene (6 bases). The CDR3 length is 13 residues. Trimming shortened V by 8 bases and J by 6 bases, and 17 bases separated the two germline ends. The CDR3 loop reads CASAKLRDTEQYF. CDR3 DNA sequence: TGTGCCAGCGCAAAACTCCGGGACACCGAGCAGTACTTC.

This clonotype was seen a few times. The gene calls are TRBV10-3 and TRBJ1-1; tentative D call: TRBD1 (6 bases). V was cut by 6 bases and J by 4 bases, with 12 bases left in between. CDR1 and CDR2 (germline): ENHRY, SYGVKD. The CDR3 totals 13 residues. The CDR3 DNA is TGTGCCATCAGCCGGACGGGGGCCACTGAAGCTTTCTTT. Translated: CAISRTGATEAFF.

CDR3 nucleotides: TGCGCCAGCAGCCAAGATTCTGCAGGGGGCTACGAGCAGTACTTC. Translation gives CASSQDSAGGYEQYF. This sequence joins TRBV4-1 and TRBJ2-7; 7 nucleotides align to TRBD1. This CDR3 spans 15 amino acids. J lost 3 bases, V lost 0 bases, and 5 bases had no gene match. Germline CDR1 and CDR2: MGHRA and YSYEKL.

In its sample, this clonotype was seen a few times. This chain uses TRBV5-1 with TRBJ1-1; possibly TRBD1 for D (5 bases). The CDR3 runs 14 residues. V was pared by 1 base and J by 1 base, with 8 bases between. Looked up from germline, CDR1 is SGHRS and CDR2 is YFSETQ. CDR3 in DNA: TGCGCCAGCAGCTTGTGGCAGGGGAACACTGAAGCTTTCTTT. This translates into CASSLWQGNTEAFF.

This clonotype showed up just a few times. The chain is built from TRBV4-2 and TRBJ1-1, with TRBD1 as a possible D gene (5 bases). CDR3 size: 12 residues. V lost 6 bases, J lost 6 bases, and 11 bases lay in between. Germline assignment: CDR1 LGHNA and CDR2 YNFKEQ. The CDR3 is CASSRGAAEAFF. Written as DNA, the CDR3 is TGTGCCAGCAGTCGAGGGGCCGCTGAAGCTTTCTTT.